These 30 T cell receptor beta chains originate from one sample sequenced in a study of PD-L1 blockade in urothelial cancer (TCRdb year 2017). The sample's time point, from its label and the paper: pretreatment peripheral blood. Library method: the immunoSEQ multiplex PCR assay. This immuneACCESS table, as held by TCRdb, lists in-frame sequences with V and J called but not all clones. Of the missing ones, under half trace to an unresolved V gene in checked studies; the others have no known cause. In this sample the table shows about 130,000 clones, around 85% of which occur a single time. 3.2% of the sample is held by the ten biggest clonotypes. Sequenced here: PBMCs, sampled around atezolizumab (anti-PD-L1) treatment. The receptors derive from a man in his fifties with urothelial cancer.

The genes are TRBV4-1 and TRBJ2-3, with D perhaps TRBD1 (6 bases). Trimming stripped 4 bases from V and 0 bases from J, with 14 bases between. Germline V lookup: CDR1 MGHRA, CDR2 YSYEKL. This CDR3 has 16 residues. CDR3 in amino acids: CASSLTNRASTDTQYF. The CDR3 nucleotides are TGCGCCAGCAGCCTAACTAACAGGGCTAGCACAGATACGCAGTATTTT.

This clone appeared once. The V call is TRBV7-9, the J call TRBJ2-3, with 10 bases aligning to TRBD1. Trimming at V came to 4 bases and at J to 0 bases, leaving 7 bases not matched to a gene. The CDR3 runs 17 residues. The germline gives CDR1 SEHNR, CDR2 FQNEAQ (reference sequence). CDR3 bases: TGTGCCAGCAGCTCCGGACAGGGGGGCACTAGCACAGATACGCAGTATTTT. Protein product: CASSSGQGGTSTDTQYF.

This clone has a count of ten or more. The chain links TRBV10-3 to TRBJ2-5; TRBD2 matches at 8 bases. J lost 11 bases, V lost 3 bases, and 11 bases had no gene match. CDR1 is ENHRY, CDR2 SYGVKD, per germline. CDR3 length: 14 residues. CDR3: CAISDGGDVAGQYF. The CDR3 nucleotides read TGTGCCATCAGTGACGGGGGGGATGTAGCGGGACAGTACTTC.

Here the CDR3 DNA reads TGTGCCAGCAGCGTTGGGACAGCCATGAACACTGAAGCTTTCTTT. This translates into CASSVGTAMNTEAFF. V usage is TRBV9 and J usage is TRBJ1-1; the match to TRBD1 covers 7 bases. Unmatched junction bases numbered 4, after V lost 2 bases and J lost 0 bases. Germline V gene sequence: CDR1 SGDLS, CDR2 YYNGEE. This CDR3 contains 15 residues. Full variable domain (remainder filled in from reference TRBV9 and TRBJ1-1): DSGVTQTPKHLITATGQRVTLRCSPRSGDLSVYWYQQSLDQGLQFLIQYYNGEERAKGNILERFSAQQFPDLHSELNLSSLELGDSALYFCASSVGTAMNTEAFFGQGTRLTVV.

V is TRBV13 and J is TRBJ2-7, with D perhaps matching TRBD1 (5 bases). CDR1 is PRHDT, CDR2 FYEKMQ, per germline (reference sequence). Trimming left V 6 bases short and J 3 bases short, with 12 bases between. There are 13 residues in the CDR3. The CDR3 loop reads CASSLTRDYEQYF. In DNA form, the CDR3 reads TGTGCCAGCAGTTTAACCAGGGACTACGAGCAGTACTTC.

The V call is TRBV5-1, the J call TRBJ2-7; tentative D call: TRBD2 (6 bases). V lost 3 bases, J lost 5 bases, and 18 bases lay in between. Germline CDR1 SGHRS, CDR2 YFSETQ. The CDR3 length is 15 residues. The CDR3 here is CASSSGAGLINEQYF. The CDR3, as DNA: TGCGCCAGCAGCTCTGGAGCGGGCTTGATAAACGAGCAGTACTTC. Based on the CDR3 plus reference TRBV5-1 and TRBJ2-7, the full variable domain is KAGVTQTPRYLIKTRGQQVTLSCSPISGHRSVSWYQQTPGQGLQFLFEYFSETQRNKGNFPGRFSGRQFSNSRSEMNVSTLELGDSALYLCASSSGAGLINEQYFGPGTRLTVT.

The V call is TRBV2, the J call TRBJ2-7; 9 bases line up with TRBD2. This CDR3 comprises 17 residues. Germline CDR1 SNHLY, CDR2 FYNNEI. Losses at the gene ends were 7 bases for V and 5 bases for J; bases not matched to a gene: 18. The CDR3 protein is CASTKREVGVSPDEQYF. Here the CDR3 DNA reads TGTGCCAGCACTAAGCGGGAGGTTGGTGTGAGCCCCGACGAGCAGTACTTC.

DNA for the CDR3: TGTGCCAGCAGTTACGGCGCTCGGGGTAATGAAAAACTGTTTTTT. It codes for CASSYGARGNEKLFF. This rearrangement joins TRBV6-5 to TRBJ1-4; D remains unclear. Trimming shortened V by 2 bases and J by 4 bases, and 11 bases separated the two germline ends. This CDR3 is built from 15 residues. Germline V gene lookup returns CDR1 MNHEY and CDR2 SVGAGI.

The chain is built from TRBV5-1 and TRBJ2-5; 8 nucleotides line up with TRBD2. The CDR3 length is 14 residues. The J segment lost 5 bases and the V segment lost 0 bases, leaving 3 bases of the junction unmatched. The germline gives CDR1 SGHRS, CDR2 YFSETQ. CDR3 bases: TGCGCCAGCAGCTTGGCCGGGACTAGGGAGACCCAGTACTTC. Translation gives CASSLAGTRETQYF.

This sequence joins TRBV18 and TRBJ1-6; 7 bases agree with TRBD1. The CDR3 consists of 14 residues. The germline gives CDR1 KGHSH, CDR2 LQKENI. V shed 5 bases and J 4 bases; nucleotides not matched to a gene: 2. CDR3 in amino acids: CASSTQGYNSPLHF. The CDR3 DNA is TGTGCCAGCTCAACACAGGGGTATAATTCACCCCTCCACTTT. Full variable domain (outside the CDR3, taken from reference TRBV18 and TRBJ1-6): NAGVMQNPRHLVRRRGQEARLRCSPMKGHSHVYWYRQLPEEGLKFMVYLQKENIIDESGMPKERFSAEFPKEGPSILRIQQVVRGDSAAYFCASSTQGYNSPLHFGNGTRLTVT.

The rearrangement links TRBV11-2 to TRBJ1-2, with no clear D. The germline V and J ends were trimmed by 4 bases and 7 bases, with 10 bases remaining between them. CDR1 is SGHAT, CDR2 FQNNGV, per germline. The CDR3 covers 12 residues. The CDR3 region has the DNA TGTGCCAGCAGCTATAGAGGTCGTGGCTACACCTTC. Its translation is CASSYRGRGYTF.

The chain uses TRBV19 and TRBJ1-1; TRBD1 might be the D (5 bases). CDR1 and CDR2 (germline): LNHDA, SQIVND (reference sequence). This CDR3 contains 16 residues. The ends were cut back, 7 bases at V and 1 base at J, with 19 bases in the middle. The CDR3 spells CASTPERGGKNTEAFF. Written as DNA, the CDR3 is TGTGCCAGTACCCCCGAGAGGGGAGGAAAGAACACTGAAGCTTTCTTT.

The rearrangement joins TRBV5-5 to TRBJ2-5, with D possibly being TRBD2 (5 bases). CDR3 length: 14 amino acids. With 2 bases removed from V and 1 base from J, the gap between germline ends came to 9 bases. Germline V gene data show CDR1 as SGHKS and CDR2 as YYEKEE (reference sequence). CDR3 region: CASSFGLAQETQYF. CDR3 DNA sequence: TGTGCCAGCAGCTTCGGGCTAGCCCAAGAGACCCAGTACTTC.

This chain uses TRBV19 with TRBJ2-2, with 8 bases that match TRBD2. CDR3 length equals 15 residues. The trim removed 5 bases at V and 4 bases at J, leaving 6 bases unmatched. The germline gives CDR1 LNHDA, CDR2 SQIVND (reference sequence). The DNA for the CDR3 is TGTGCCAGTAGTCACCCGGGAGGGATCACCGGGGAGCTGTTTTTT. This encodes CASSHPGGITGELFF.

The chain couples TRBV19 to TRBJ1-1; a weak D match, TRBD1 (6 bases). Germline V gene sequence: CDR1 LNHDA, CDR2 SQIVND (reference sequence). With 6 bases removed from V and 6 bases from J, the gap between germline ends came to 11 bases. The CDR3 spans 12 residues. CDR3 DNA: TGTGCCAGTAGCCGCAGGGGAGCTGAAGCTTTCTTT. Amino acid sequence: CASSRRGAEAFF.

This chain links TRBV19 with TRBJ2-7; D is perhaps TRBD1 (5 bases). V lost 3 bases to trimming and J lost 2 bases, with 11 bases between them. The CDR3 covers 14 residues. Germline V gene sequence: CDR1 LNHDA, CDR2 SQIVND (reference sequence). CDR3 DNA: TGTGCCAGTAGTATTACCGGACAAACCTACGAGCAGTACTTC. Translated: CASSITGQTYEQYF.

Concerning this clone: An end of the junction does not agree with germline; a read error may underlie this. This chain connects TRBV19 to TRBJ2-4; D might be TRBD1 (8 bases). Germline V lookup: CDR1 LNHDA, CDR2 SQIVND (reference sequence). This CDR3 has 12 residues. DNA for the CDR3: TGTGCCAGTAGCTACAGGGGGGGTCATTCGAACTTC. Residues: CASSYRGGHSNF.

The chain joins TRBV5-8 to TRBJ1-1, with 8 bases that match TRBD1. The CDR3 covers 13 residues. Losses at the gene ends were 4 bases for V and 5 bases for J; bases not matched to a gene: 4. CDR1 SGHTS and CDR2 YDEGEE come from the germline V gene. CDR3 in amino acids: CASSHDRGTEAFF. In nucleotides, the CDR3 is TGTGCCAGCAGCCACGACAGGGGTACTGAAGCTTTCTTT.

In its sample, this clone was seen once. The V gene is TRBV28, the J gene TRBJ1-5; tentatively, D is TRBD1 (5 bases). Germline CDR1 and CDR2: MDHEN and SYDVKM. Trimming left V 7 bases short and J 6 bases short, with 13 bases between. There are 13 residues in the CDR3. The CDR3 loop is CASTGSGGQPQHF. The CDR3 coding sequence is TGTGCCAGCACCGGGAGCGGGGGTCAGCCCCAGCATTTT.

This clone was seen a few times. The V and J genes are TRBV7-8 and TRBJ2-7; possibly TRBD2 for D (6 bases). Trimming left V 6 bases short and J 6 bases short, with 12 bases between. The CDR3 has 12 amino acids. CDR1 SGHVS and CDR2 FQNEAQ come from the germline V gene. This chain's CDR3 is CASSPGGVEQYF. For the CDR3, the DNA is TGTGCCAGCAGTCCGGGCGGGGTCGAGCAGTACTTC.

The chain is built from TRBV5-6 and TRBJ1-4; D is unclear. The germline gives CDR1 SGHDT, CDR2 YYEEEE. Trimming cost V 0 bases and J 2 bases, with 8 bases left between them. This CDR3 has 15 residues. The CDR3 DNA is TGTGCCAGCAGCTTGGCCCGGGGTACTAATGAAAAACTGTTTTTT. Translation: CASSLARGTNEKLFF.

This clone appeared a few times. The CDR3 sequence: CAWTSGRADEQFF. CDR3 coding DNA: TGTGCCTGGACTAGCGGGAGGGCCGATGAGCAGTTCTTC. The gene calls are TRBV30 and TRBJ2-1; 12 bases line up with TRBD2. This CDR3 has 13 amino acids. CDR1 and CDR2 from the germline V gene are GTSNPN and SVGIG (reference sequence). The V segment lost 4 bases and the J segment 8 bases; nucleotides outside the gene matches: 3.

The chain has TRBV15 and TRBJ1-6; tentatively, D is TRBD1 (5 bases). Germline lookup yields CDR1 LNHNV and CDR2 YYDKDF (reference sequence). The CDR3 covers 16 residues. Trimming left V 2 bases short and J 7 bases short, with 15 bases between. This CDR3 reads CATSRTTPGLNSPLHF. CDR3 coding DNA: TGTGCCACCAGCAGAACCACACCAGGGCTAAATTCACCCCTCCACTTT.

The chain uses TRBV7-9 and TRBJ1-4, with D maybe TRBD1 (5 bases). The V end was cut by 1 base, the J end by 10 bases, with 13 bases between. From germline, CDR1 is SEHNR and CDR2 FQNEAQ (reference sequence). The CDR3 is 14 amino acids. The CDR3 nucleotides read TGTGCCAGCAGCTTAGATGCAGGGATCGGAAAACTGTTTTTT. As protein: CASSLDAGIGKLFF.

V and J are TRBV7-9 and TRBJ2-3, with 11 bases fitting TRBD2. Trimming at V came to 5 bases and at J to 6 bases, leaving 10 bases not matched to a gene. The CDR3 has 16 amino acids. Germline values: CDR1 SEHNR, CDR2 FQNEAQ (reference sequence). The CDR3 loop reads CASSHTGLAVGDTQYF. CDR3 in DNA: TGTGCCAGCAGCCACACGGGACTAGCGGTCGGGGATACGCAGTATTTT.

CDR3 in DNA: TGTGCCAGCAGCCAAGATTTACAGGGGGGCACTGAAGCTTTCTTT. It encodes CASSQDLQGGTEAFF. V gene TRBV4-2 combines with J gene TRBJ1-1; 8 bases agree with TRBD1. Germline V gives CDR1 LGHNA, CDR2 YNFKEQ. CDR3 size: 15 residues. Germline trimming cut 0 bases from V and 4 bases from J; bases unmatched to any gene: 4.

The DNA for the CDR3 is TGTGCCAGCAGTTTATTATCACGGACAGCCTACGAGCAGTACTTC. Translation: CASSLLSRTAYEQYF. The chain uses TRBV28 and TRBJ2-7, with a weak D call TRBD1 (6 bases). In germline, CDR1 is MDHEN, CDR2 SYDVKM. Between the trimmed V and J ends, which lost 1 base and 2 bases, there was a span of 12 bases. CDR3 size: 15 residues.

A single count supports this clone. This chain links TRBV11-3 with TRBJ2-3; the D gene is possibly TRBD1 (6 bases). CDR3 length equals 13 residues. Trimming took 4 bases from V and 1 from J, leaving 6 bases between them. CDR1 and CDR2 (germline): SGHNT, YENEEA. CDR3 DNA: TGTGCCAGCAGCTCAGGGGGCACAGATACGCAGTATTTT. It encodes CASSSGGTDTQYF.

The V gene is TRBV19, the J gene TRBJ2-1; perhaps TRBD1 as D (5 bases). CDR3 length: 16 residues. CDR1 is LNHDA, CDR2 SQIVND, per germline (reference sequence). V was trimmed by 7 bases and J by 0 bases, leaving 16 bases between them. The CDR3 region is CASKPEWGLSYNEQFF. The DNA for the CDR3 is TGTGCCAGTAAGCCTGAGTGGGGCCTCTCCTACAATGAGCAGTTCTTC.

V usage is TRBV19 and J usage is TRBJ1-5; no reliable D call. V was shortened by 10 bases and J by 0 bases, with 22 bases between the two germline ends. This CDR3 has 17 residues. Germline CDR1 reads LNHDA; CDR2 reads SQIVND (reference sequence). CDR3 sequence reads: CATSGTGPWVSNQPQHF. DNA of the CDR3: TGTGCCACCTCGGGAACTGGGCCGTGGGTTAGCAATCAGCCCCAGCATTTT. Supplemented by reference TRBV19 and TRBJ1-5, the full variable domain reads DGGITQSPKYLFRKEGQNVTLSCEQNLNHDAMYWYRQDPGQGLRLIYYSQIVNDFQKGDIAEGYSVSREKKESFPLTVTSAQKNPTAFYLCATSGTGPWVSNQPQHFGDGTRLSIL.